What follows describes a single T cell receptor (beta chain). Antigen: not known. This sample was included in a study of OX40 agonist ivuxolimab in advanced cancers. Overall study context: Every 2 weeks, patients got intravenous ivuxolimab at one of six dose levels (0.01-10 mg/kg). Findings and limits, study-wide: Average numbers of expanded clones were greater in CD8+ T cells than in CD4+.

Profiled with immunoSEQ multiplex PCR; TCRdb holds only in-frame clones, not every one. The sample holds 150,000 to 190,000 clones, around 94% seen once. V gave up 4 bases and J gave up 9 bases, with 18 bases separating them. This CDR3 has 13 amino acids. Germline lookup yields CDR1 SQVTM and CDR2 ANQGSEA. Here the sequenced sample was CD4+ or CD8+ T cells sorted from blood, taken in a trial of the OX40 agonist ivuxolimab. This sequence originates from an adult with an advanced solid tumor such as melanoma, head and neck, liver or kidney cancer. The rearrangement links TRBV29-1 to TRBJ1-2; D is unclear. The CDR3 sequence: CSVAGRPDGSYTF. In nucleotides, the CDR3 is TGCAGCGTTGCCGGCAGACCAGATGGGAGCTACACCTTC.